This paragraph covers one T cell receptor beta chain sequence. The antigen remains unidentified. V lost 4 bases and J lost 12; bases outside the gene matches: 13. CDR1 and CDR2 (germline): MDHEN, SYDVKM. There are 14 residues in the CDR3. This entry belongs to a study of shared clonotypes between healthy human individuals. Across the study: Serving as donors were two women and three men, whose ages spanned 18 to 49. Overall study findings and caveats: Sharing of clonotypes among donors was expected to vary with sequencing depth. Only blood was sampled, and tissue TCR repertoires likely differ from blood ones.

The protocol was immunoSEQ multiplex PCR, while the TCRdb copy is restricted to in-frame clones and leaves out a portion. The sample includes roughly 2,300,000 clones, just under 95% of them seen just once. The sequence came from a man aged 18 to 30 in good health. Some clones in this sample may be carry-over from other donors' samples. The gene calls are TRBV28 and TRBJ2-7; 9 positions match TRBD1. Specimen: naive CD4+ T cells from PBMCs. Subset of the sample: CD45RA+ positively selected. The CDR3 coding sequence is TGTGCCAGCAGTTATACGCCGAGGGACAGGGAGGCGTACTTC. This sequence encodes CASSYTPRDREAYF.